This T cell receptor beta chain was obtained from a study of brain T cells in children with intractable seizures. The CDR3 is made up of 13 amino acids. With 2 bases removed from V and 1 base from J, the gap between germline ends came to 6 bases. Germline V gene sequence: CDR1 GTSNPN, CDR2 SVGIG (reference sequence). On this clone itself: Its antigen is unidentified.

Notes on the study in general: Absence of clones before surgery may stem from lower sequencing depth. Viral specificity was inferred only from CDR3 similarity; HCMV serostatus was unknown.

Time point meaning: blood from clinic visit 5 months post-surgery; TSC patient then seizure free. Surgery cases with the highest brain T cell transcript signatures were chosen for sequencing. At least one anti-epileptic drug was given before surgery. Assay: immunoSEQ multiplex PCR; the TCRdb copy retains only in-frame clones and omits some. The repertoire holds about 350,000 clones, roughly 92% seen once, with about 6% in the top ten. The chain has TRBV30 and TRBJ1-3; D remains ambiguous. The TCR originated in a boy younger than two with tuberous sclerosis and intractable seizures. The sample was peripheral blood, taken more than 4 months after surgery. For the CDR3, the DNA is TGTGCCTGGAGTCATGAATCTGGAAACACCATATATTTT. Translated, it gives CAWSHESGNTIYF.